One T cell receptor (beta chain) is described in this entry. Its matching antigen is unknown. These data originate in a study of Ad26.COV2.S vaccination and SARS-CoV-2 variants. Study findings and constraints: The authors reported substantial breadth in spike-specific CD8+ and CD4+ T cell responses after vaccination.

Sequenced by immunoSEQ multiplex PCR; TCRdb stores in-frame clones only, minus some. The sample shows around 140,000 clones, roughly 90% of them seen only once. Between the trimmed V and J ends, which lost 9 bases and 11 bases, there was a span of 16 bases. The CDR3 is 11 amino acids. The germline gives CDR1 MNHEY, CDR2 SVGAGI. The sequence came from a human donor who had recovered from COVID-19. The J gene is TRBJ1-1, the V gene TRBV6-5, with D hard to call. Source: peripheral blood, taken after recovery from COVID-19. The CDR3 here is CASGPLGFAFF. The CDR3 region has the DNA TGTGCCAGTGGCCCCCTGGGATTTGCTTTCTTT.